A selection of T cell receptor beta chains follows, all from one sample in a study of T cell responses to AZD1222 COVID-19 vaccine. TCRdb keeps only in-frame clones here, not all; method: immunoSEQ multiplex PCR. The table has over 85,000 clones, about 90% seen once. Sequenced material: peripheral blood, taken on day 0 of AZD1222 vaccination. These receptors were taken from an adult in good health. Each CDR3 is given without its conserved first and last residue.

CDR3aa	v_gene	j_gene
ASSLDRLASEQF	TRBV11-3	TRBJ2-1
ASSLIQGANTEAF	TRBV7-2	TRBJ1-1
ATSDRGQGAGYT	TRBV24-1	TRBJ1-2
ASSLAGGNQNEQF	TRBV7-2	TRBJ2-1
AWEGDSNSPLH	TRBV30	TRBJ1-6
ASSLEMDGNQPQH	TRBV7-2	TRBJ1-5
ASSQVLSGDTQY	TRBV3-1/TRBV3-2	TRBJ2-3
AWSVHPDTQY	TRBV30	TRBJ2-3
ASSWDRRSHNEQF	TRBV2	TRBJ2-1
ASSYLWGPLIHMNTEAF	TRBV6-2/TRBV6-3	TRBJ1-1
ASSPPTVTEAF	TRBV18	TRBJ1-1
ASSLGSTDTQY	TRBV7-9	TRBJ2-3
ASSFPGTGSYEQY	TRBV28	TRBJ2-7
ASSPLDRVSGNTIY	TRBV11-2	TRBJ1-3
ASSTGLAGLVQETQY	TRBV5-1	TRBJ2-5
ASSDTGNYGYT	TRBV6-2/TRBV6-3	TRBJ1-2
ASSPAGNTGELF	TRBV11-3	TRBJ2-2
ASSLGFQGDGYT	TRBV5-4	TRBJ1-2
ASSRPAGVGEQY	TRBV28	TRBJ2-7
ASRMTGGAAGAQH	TRBV27	TRBJ1-5
ASTPDFHGYT	TRBV19	TRBJ1-2
ASSIAASMNTEAF	TRBV9	TRBJ1-1
ASSLGTSYNEQF	TRBV7-3	TRBJ2-1
ASRSRATDTQY	TRBV14	TRBJ2-3
ASSSGTVYGYT	TRBV28	TRBJ1-2
ASSRNLAGGNEQF	TRBV3-1/TRBV3-2	TRBJ2-1
ASSSRQGAREKLF	TRBV7-9	TRBJ1-4
ASSPRQGEVAEAF	TRBV9	TRBJ1-1
ASSLARGAGANVLT	TRBV7-2	TRBJ2-6
ASTDVIPGYEQY	TRBV6-6	TRBJ2-7
ATSREGRPHQPQH	TRBV15	TRBJ1-5
ASSQGPSARSYSYEQY	TRBV14	TRBJ2-7
ASSVSDTQY	TRBV7-9	TRBJ2-3
ASSPADDRGYT	TRBV18	TRBJ1-2
ASRGFSTGELF	TRBV28	TRBJ2-2
ASRRTDRGNSPLH	TRBV7-8	TRBJ1-6
ASSIRRTEAF	TRBV19	TRBJ1-1
ASSQDVGEWAGYT	TRBV3-1/TRBV3-2	TRBJ1-2
AWSRQGPVNQPQH	TRBV30	TRBJ1-5
ASSFQEGNSPLH	TRBV5-1	TRBJ1-6
ASSVRGDGAGGETQY	TRBV5-1	TRBJ2-5
ASSFLHDRLSPLH	TRBV28	TRBJ1-6